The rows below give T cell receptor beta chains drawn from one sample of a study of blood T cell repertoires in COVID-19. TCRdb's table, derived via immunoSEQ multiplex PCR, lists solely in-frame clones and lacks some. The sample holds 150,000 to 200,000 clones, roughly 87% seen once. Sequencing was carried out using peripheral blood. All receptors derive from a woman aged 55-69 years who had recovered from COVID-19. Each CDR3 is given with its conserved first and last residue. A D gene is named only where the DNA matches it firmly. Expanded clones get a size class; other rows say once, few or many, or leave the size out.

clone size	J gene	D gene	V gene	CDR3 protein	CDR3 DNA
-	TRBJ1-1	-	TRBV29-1	CSVEIDRYTEAFF	TGCAGCGTTGAGATAGACAGATACACTGAAGCTTTCTTT
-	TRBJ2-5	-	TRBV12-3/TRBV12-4	CASSKHPQETQYF	TGTGCCAGCAGCAAACACCCACAAGAGACCCAGTACTTC
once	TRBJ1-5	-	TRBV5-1	CASSGYRVNQPQHF	TGCGCCAGCAGCGGCTACAGGGTCAATCAGCCCCAGCATTTT
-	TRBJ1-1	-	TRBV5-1	CASSLDHREYTEAFF	TGCGCCAGCAGCTTGGATCATCGGGAGTACACTGAAGCTTTCTTT
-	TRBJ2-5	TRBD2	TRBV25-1	CASSEFAGGLETQYF	TGTGCCAGCAGTGAATTTGCGGGGGGGCTGGAGACCCAGTACTTC
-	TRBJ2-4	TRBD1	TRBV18	CASSSRDRDAKNIQYF	TGTGCCAGCTCATCCCGGGACAGGGATGCCAAAAACATTCAGTACTTC
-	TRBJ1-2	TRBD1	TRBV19	CASSNSDRDGNYGYTF	TGTGCCAGTAGCAATTCGGACAGGGATGGGAACTATGGCTACACCTTC
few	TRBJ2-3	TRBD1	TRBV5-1	CASCGQGTDTQYF	TGCGCCAGCTGTGGACAGGGCACAGATACGCAGTATTTT
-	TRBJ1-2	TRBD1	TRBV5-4	CASLPRGGAGGASWGYTF	TGTGCCAGCCTGCCCCGAGGAGGGGCAGGGGGCGCGAGTTGGGGCTACACCTTC
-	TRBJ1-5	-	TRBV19	CASSWAGSNQPQHF	TGTGCCAGTAGTTGGGCAGGGTCCAATCAGCCCCAGCATTTT
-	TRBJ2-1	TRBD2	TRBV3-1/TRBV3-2	CASRLMGLAGANEQFF	TGTGCCAGCAGACTAATGGGACTAGCGGGGGCAAATGAGCAGTTCTTC
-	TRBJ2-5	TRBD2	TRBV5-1	CASGTSGGAVQETQYF	TGCGCCAGCGGTACTAGCGGGGGGGCAGTACAAGAGACCCAGTACTTC
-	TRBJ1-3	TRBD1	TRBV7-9	CASSLGQGRTPSGNTIYF	TGTGCCAGCAGCTTGGGACAGGGGCGGACTCCCTCTGGAAACACCATATATTTT
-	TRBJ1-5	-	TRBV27	CASSPGFYSNQPQHF	TGTGCCAGCAGTCCAGGGTTCTATAGCAATCAGCCCCAGCATTTT
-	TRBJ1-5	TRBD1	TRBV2	CASSGGDSNNQPQHF	TGTGCCAGCAGTGGGGGGGACAGCAACAATCAGCCCCAGCATTTT
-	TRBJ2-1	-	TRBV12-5	CASGLVGGNEQFF	TGTGCTAGTGGTTTGGTAGGGGGCAATGAGCAGTTCTTC
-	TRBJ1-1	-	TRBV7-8	CASGAGGNTEAFF	TGTGCCAGCGGAGCGGGGGGGAACACTGAAGCTTTCTTT
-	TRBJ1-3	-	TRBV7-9	CASGPSGNTIYF	TGTGCCAGTGGCCCCTCTGGAAACACCATATATTTT
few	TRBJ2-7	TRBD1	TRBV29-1	CSVGTGYEQYF	TGCAGCGTGGGGACAGGGTACGAGCAGTACTTC
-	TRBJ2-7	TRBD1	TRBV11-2	CASSPNDWGGQGASYEQYF	TGTGCCAGCAGCCCTAATGACTGGGGGGGACAGGGAGCCTCCTACGAGCAGTACTTC
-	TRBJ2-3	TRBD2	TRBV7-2	CASSSERGGFGTQYF	TGTGCCAGCAGCTCGGAGCGGGGGGGCTTCGGTACGCAGTATTTT
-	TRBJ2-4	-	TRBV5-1	CASSLFDSLTVSTVAKNIQYF	TGCGCCAGCAGCTTGTTCGATTCCCTCACCGTTTCCACGGTAGCCAAAAACATTCAGTACTTC
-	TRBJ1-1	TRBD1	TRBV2	CASSGQGMNTEAFF	TGTGCCAGCAGTGGACAGGGAATGAACACTGAAGCTTTCTTT
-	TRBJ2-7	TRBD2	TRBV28	CASGTPGTSPYEQYF	TGTGCCAGCGGAACACCCGGGACTAGTCCCTACGAGCAGTACTTC
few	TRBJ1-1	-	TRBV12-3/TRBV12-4	CASSFGGTEAFF	TGTGCCAGCAGTTTCGGGGGCACTGAAGCTTTCTTT
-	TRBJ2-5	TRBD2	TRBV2	CASSELSGGETQYF	TGTGCCAGCAGTGAACTTAGCGGGGGGGAGACCCAGTACTTC
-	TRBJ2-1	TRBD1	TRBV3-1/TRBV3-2	CASSWRQGINEQFF	TGTGCCAGCAGCTGGAGACAGGGGATTAATGAGCAGTTCTTC
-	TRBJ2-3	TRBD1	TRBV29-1	CSVEAWGQGTDTQYF	TGCAGCGTTGAAGCGTGGGGACAGGGCACAGATACGCAGTATTTT
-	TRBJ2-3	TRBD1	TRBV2	CASSAGQALTDTQYF	TGTGCCAGCAGTGCGGGACAGGCTCTAACAGATACGCAGTATTTT
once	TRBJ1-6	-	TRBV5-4	CASSLAGRSYNSPLHF	TGTGCCAGCAGCTTGGCCGGTCGCTCCTATAATTCACCCCTCCACTTT
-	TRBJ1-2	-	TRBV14	CASSQDSTYGYTF	TGTGCCAGCAGCCAAGATAGCACGTATGGCTACACCTTC
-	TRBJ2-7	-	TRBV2	CASTAGYSYEQYF	TGTGCCAGCACAGCAGGGTACTCCTACGAGCAGTACTTC
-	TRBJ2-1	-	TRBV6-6	CASSYTGSLNEQFF	TGTGCCAGCAGTTACACGGGGTCACTGAATGAGCAGTTCTTC
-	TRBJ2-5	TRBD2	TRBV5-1	CASSLQGLAEETQYF	TGCGCCAGCAGCTTGCAGGGACTAGCGGAAGAGACCCAGTACTTC
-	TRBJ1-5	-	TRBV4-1	CASSQDLGGGNQPQHF	TGCGCCAGCAGCCAAGATTTGGGGGGGGGCAATCAGCCCCAGCATTTT
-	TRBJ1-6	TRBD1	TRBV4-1	CASSQEGTGASPLHF	TGCGCCAGCAGCCAAGAAGGGACAGGGGCATCACCCCTCCACTTT
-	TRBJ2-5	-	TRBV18	CASSPVFPQNQETQYF	TGTGCCAGCTCACCTGTTTTCCCGCAGAACCAAGAGACCCAGTACTTC
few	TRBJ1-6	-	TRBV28	CASSPSRGLGSYNSPLHF	TGTGCCAGCAGCCCCTCAAGGGGTTTGGGGTCCTATAATTCACCCCTCCACTTT
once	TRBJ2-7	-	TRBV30	CAWSPGLLGLEQYF	TGTGCCTGGAGCCCGGGACTTCTCGGGCTCGAGCAGTACTTC
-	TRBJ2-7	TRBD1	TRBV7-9	CASSVTPGPGGWQYF	TGTGCCAGCAGCGTAACCCCTGGGCCAGGGGGATGGCAGTACTTC
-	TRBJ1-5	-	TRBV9	CASPVPNQPQHF	TGTGCCTCACCGGTCCCCAATCAGCCCCAGCATTTT
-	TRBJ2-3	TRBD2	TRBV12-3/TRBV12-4	CASSSEPGGQYF	TGTGCCAGCAGTTCCGAGCCGGGGGGGCAGTATTTT
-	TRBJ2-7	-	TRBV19	CASSPTTGFYEQYF	TGTGCCAGTAGTCCAACGACAGGTTTCTACGAGCAGTACTTC
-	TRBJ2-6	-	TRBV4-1	CASSQKYPGTGANVLTF	TGCGCCAGCAGCCAAAAGTACCCGGGGACTGGGGCCAACGTCCTGACTTTC
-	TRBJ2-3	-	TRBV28	CASSSAVWGTDTQYF	TGTGCCAGCAGTTCGGCGGTATGGGGCACAGATACGCAGTATTTT
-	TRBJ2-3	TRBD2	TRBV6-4	CASSAERGGPDTQYF	TGTGCCAGCAGTGCGGAGCGGGGGGGCCCTGATACGCAGTATTTT